The clone carrying this T cell receptor (beta chain) has more than one count but fewer than ten. Its target is not known. One entry per CDR3 protein, called by TCRdb with MiXCR from the 5' RACE reads. Of under 250,000 distinct CDR3 sequences listed, 6% to 8.5% were seen once; the top ten hold less than 6.5%. Trimming cost V 6 bases and J 3 bases; bases outside gene matches: 7. Germline CDR1 WSHSY, CDR2 SAAADI. The CDR3 covers 15 residues. This entry is derived from a study of identical twins. Study results and limitations: An excess of low generation probability was shown by twin-shared out-of-frame alpha sequences. Monozygotic twins shared more out-of-frame TCR alpha than recombination models predicted.

Another study also made use of these data, one on yellow fever vaccine responses in identical twins.

The sample was CD8+ T cells sorted from blood. The J gene is TRBJ2-1, the V gene TRBV10-2, with TRBD2 matching over 8 bases. The clonotype comes from a woman between 18 and 29 years old in good health. The CDR3 loop reads CASSPETSVYNEQFF. The CDR3 DNA is TGCGCCAGCAGCCCCGAGACTAGCGTCTACAATGAGCAGTTCTTC.